This note documents a single TCR beta chain sequence. Study processing details: It was from reference gene primer amplification that nucleated cell counts were estimated. Here immunoSEQ multiplex PCR was the method, and the copy in TCRdb shows in-frame clones only, minus some. The V and J calls and clone size come from that table; D and trimming were worked out from the DNA. This sample carries roughly 92,000 clones, around 90% of them seen once, and the ten largest clones take 3.5% to 5%. This sample stems from a study of blood T cell repertoires in COVID-19. Whole-study context: Samples taken during acute and convalescent COVID-19 were collected in the United States, Italy and Spain. PBMCs, B-cell-depleted T cells, or T cells were the source of the cDNA or gDNA that made up the material.

The material sequenced was peripheral blood. This TCR came from an elderly woman with active or convalescent COVID-19.

CDR3 DNA: TGTGCCAGCAGTTTTGGGGACAGGGGAAGTGAAAAACTGTTTTTT. This codes for CASSFGDRGSEKLFF. The J gene is TRBJ1-4, the V gene TRBV28; 10 bases map to TRBD1. The germline V gene has CDR1 MDHEN and CDR2 SYDVKM. J was trimmed by 7 bases and V by 3 bases; bases with no gene match: 5. The CDR3 is 15 amino acids.